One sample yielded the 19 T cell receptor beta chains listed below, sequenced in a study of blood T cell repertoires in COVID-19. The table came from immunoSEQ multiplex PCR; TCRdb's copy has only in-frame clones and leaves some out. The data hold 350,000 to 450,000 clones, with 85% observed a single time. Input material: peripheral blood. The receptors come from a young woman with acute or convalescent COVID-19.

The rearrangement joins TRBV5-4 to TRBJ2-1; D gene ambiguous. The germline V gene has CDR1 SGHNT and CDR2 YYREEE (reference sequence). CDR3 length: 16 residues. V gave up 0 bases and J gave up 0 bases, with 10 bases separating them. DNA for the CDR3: TGTGCCAGCAGCTTGGGGATGACAAGCTCCTACAATGAGCAGTTCTTC. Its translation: CASSLGMTSSYNEQFF.

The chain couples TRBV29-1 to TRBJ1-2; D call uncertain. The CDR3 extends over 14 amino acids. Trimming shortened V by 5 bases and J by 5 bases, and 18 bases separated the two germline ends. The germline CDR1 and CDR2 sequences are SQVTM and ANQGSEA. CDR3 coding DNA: TGCAGCGTTTCTTCCTTGTTCACGGGTTATGGCTACACCTTC. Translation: CSVSSLFTGYGYTF.

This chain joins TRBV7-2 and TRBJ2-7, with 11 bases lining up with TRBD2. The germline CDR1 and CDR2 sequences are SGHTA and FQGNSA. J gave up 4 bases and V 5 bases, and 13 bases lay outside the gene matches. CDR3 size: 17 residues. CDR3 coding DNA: TGTGCCAGCAGCCCCCTTCAGGCTAGCGGGAGGAAGTACGAGCAGTACTTC. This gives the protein CASSPLQASGRKYEQYF.

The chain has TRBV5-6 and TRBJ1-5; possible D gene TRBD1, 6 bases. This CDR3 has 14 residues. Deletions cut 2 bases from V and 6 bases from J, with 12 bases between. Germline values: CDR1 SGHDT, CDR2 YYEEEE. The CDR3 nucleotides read TGTGCCAGCAGCTTCACAGGGCCCGGTCAGCCCCAGCATTTT. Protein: CASSFTGPGQPQHF.

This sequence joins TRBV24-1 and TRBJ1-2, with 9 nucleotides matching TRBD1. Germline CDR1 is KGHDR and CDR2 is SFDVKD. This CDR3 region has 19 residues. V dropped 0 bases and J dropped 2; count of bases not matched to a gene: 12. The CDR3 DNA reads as TGTGCCACCAGTGATTTGAGTGGGGGACAGGGACCCCAAAACTATGGCTACACCTTC. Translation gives CATSDLSGGQGPQNYGYTF.

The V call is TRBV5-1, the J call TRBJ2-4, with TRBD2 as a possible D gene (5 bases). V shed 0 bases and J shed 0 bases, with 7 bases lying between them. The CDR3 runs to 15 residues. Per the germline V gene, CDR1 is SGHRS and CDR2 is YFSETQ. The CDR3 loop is CASSLAGEAKNIQYF. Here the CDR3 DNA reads TGCGCCAGCAGCTTGGCCGGGGAAGCCAAAAACATTCAGTACTTC.

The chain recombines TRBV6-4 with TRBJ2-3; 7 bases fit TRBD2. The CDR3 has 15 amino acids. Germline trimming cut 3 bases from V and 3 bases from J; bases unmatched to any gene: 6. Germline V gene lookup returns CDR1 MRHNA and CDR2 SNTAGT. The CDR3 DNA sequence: TGTGCCAGCAGTGAAATAGCGGGCTCAACAGATACGCAGTATTTT. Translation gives CASSEIAGSTDTQYF.

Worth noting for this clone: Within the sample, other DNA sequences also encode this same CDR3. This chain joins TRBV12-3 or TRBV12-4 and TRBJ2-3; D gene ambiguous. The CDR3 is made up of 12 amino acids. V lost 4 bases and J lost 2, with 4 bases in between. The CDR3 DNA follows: TGTGCCAGCAGTTCCCACACAGATACGCAGTATTTT. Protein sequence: CASSSHTDTQYF.

For the CDR3, the DNA is TGTGCCAGTAGTCCTACGACAGGAGGAACTAATGAAAAACTGTTTTTT. As protein: CASSPTTGGTNEKLFF. The chain combines TRBV19 with TRBJ1-4, with D possibly matching TRBD1 (6 bases). Germline V gives CDR1 LNHDA, CDR2 SQIVND (reference sequence). This CDR3 has 16 amino acids. Trimming left V 5 bases short and J 1 base short, with 14 bases between.

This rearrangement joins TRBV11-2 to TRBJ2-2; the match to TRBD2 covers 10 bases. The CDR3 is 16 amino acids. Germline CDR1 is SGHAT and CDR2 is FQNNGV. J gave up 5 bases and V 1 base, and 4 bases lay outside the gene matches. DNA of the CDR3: TGTGCCAGCAGCTTAGTAGCGGGAGGTTATACCGGGGAGCTGTTTTTT. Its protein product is CASSLVAGGYTGELFF.

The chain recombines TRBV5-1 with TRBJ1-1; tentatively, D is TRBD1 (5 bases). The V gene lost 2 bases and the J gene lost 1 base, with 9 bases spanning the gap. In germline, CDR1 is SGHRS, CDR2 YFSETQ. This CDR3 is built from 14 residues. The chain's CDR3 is CASSFGGTNTEAFF. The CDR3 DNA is TGCGCCAGCAGCTTCGGGGGGACGAACACTGAAGCTTTCTTT.

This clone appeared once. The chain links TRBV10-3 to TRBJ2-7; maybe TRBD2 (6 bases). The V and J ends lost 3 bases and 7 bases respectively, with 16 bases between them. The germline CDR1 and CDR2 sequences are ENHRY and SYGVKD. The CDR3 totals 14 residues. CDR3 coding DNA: TGTGCCATCAGTGACGGCGGGGTGTTGTGGGAGCAGTACTTC. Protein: CAISDGGVLWEQYF.

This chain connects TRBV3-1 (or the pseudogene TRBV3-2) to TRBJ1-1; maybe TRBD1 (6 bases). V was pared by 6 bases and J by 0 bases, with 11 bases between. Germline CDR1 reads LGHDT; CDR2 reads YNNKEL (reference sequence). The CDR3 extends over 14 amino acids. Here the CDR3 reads CASSQRQVNTEAFF. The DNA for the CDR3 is TGTGCCAGCAGTCAAAGACAGGTGAACACTGAAGCTTTCTTT.

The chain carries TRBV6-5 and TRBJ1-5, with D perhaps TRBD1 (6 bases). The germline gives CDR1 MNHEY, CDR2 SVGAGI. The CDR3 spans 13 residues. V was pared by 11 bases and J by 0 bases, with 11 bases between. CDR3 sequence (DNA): TGTGCCGGTAGGGACATTAGCAATCAGCCCCAGCATTTT. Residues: CAGRDISNQPQHF.

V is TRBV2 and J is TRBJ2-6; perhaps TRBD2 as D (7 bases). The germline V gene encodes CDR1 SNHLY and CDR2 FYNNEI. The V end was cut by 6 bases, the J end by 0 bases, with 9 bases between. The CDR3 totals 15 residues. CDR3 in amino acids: CASRGGASGANVLTF. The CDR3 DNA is TGTGCCAGCAGAGGGGGGGCCTCTGGGGCCAACGTCCTGACTTTC. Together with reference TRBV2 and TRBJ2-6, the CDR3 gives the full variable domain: EPEVTQTPSHQVTQMGQEVILRCVPISNHLYFYWYRQILGQKVEFLVSFYNNEISEKSEIFDDQFSVERPDGSNFTLKIRSTKLEDSAMYFCASRGGASGANVLTFGAGSRLTVL.

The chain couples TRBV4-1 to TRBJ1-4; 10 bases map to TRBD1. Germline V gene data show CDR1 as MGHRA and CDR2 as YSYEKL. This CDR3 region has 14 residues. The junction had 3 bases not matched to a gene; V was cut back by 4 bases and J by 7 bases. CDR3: CASSLRDRGEKLFF. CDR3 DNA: TGCGCCAGCAGCCTTCGGGACAGGGGTGAAAAACTGTTTTTT.

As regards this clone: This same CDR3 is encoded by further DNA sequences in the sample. The CDR3 sequence: CASSPQGNQPQHF. CDR3 nucleotide sequence: TGTGCCAGCAGTCCGCAGGGGAATCAGCCCCAGCATTTT. The chain couples TRBV12-3 or TRBV12-4 to TRBJ1-5, with a weak D call TRBD1 (6 bases). V gave up 5 bases and J gave up 4 bases, with 9 bases separating them. The length of the CDR3 is 13 residues.

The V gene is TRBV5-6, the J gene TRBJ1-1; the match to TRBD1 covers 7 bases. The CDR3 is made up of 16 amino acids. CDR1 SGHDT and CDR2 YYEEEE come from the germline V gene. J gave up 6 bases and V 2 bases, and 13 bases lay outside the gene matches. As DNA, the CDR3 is TGTGCCAGCAGCTTCATTCTAATCAGGGGGACGCCTGAAGCTTTCTTT. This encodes CASSFILIRGTPEAFF.

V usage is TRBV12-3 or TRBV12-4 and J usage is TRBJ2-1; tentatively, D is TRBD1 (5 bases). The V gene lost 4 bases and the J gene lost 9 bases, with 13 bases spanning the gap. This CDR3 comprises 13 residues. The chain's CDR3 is CASSWNRLSEQFF. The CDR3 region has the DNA TGTGCCAGCAGTTGGAACAGGTTGAGTGAGCAGTTCTTC.